This is a list of T cell receptor beta chains from one sample in a study of OX40 agonist ivuxolimab in advanced cancers. Libraries were prepared by immunoSEQ multiplex PCR; TCRdb keeps only in-frame clonotypes and omits some of them. The sample lists around 85,000 clones, 91% occurring once. The material was CD4+ or CD8+ T cells sorted from blood, obtained in a trial of the OX40 agonist ivuxolimab. The source is an adult with an advanced solid tumor such as melanoma, head and neck, liver or kidney cancer. CDR3s include the opening cysteine and the closing phenylalanine or tryptophan. The D gene is left open where the match is weak. The size of a clone is reported for some rows only, either as once, few or many, or as a class for expanded clones.

D gene | J gene | clone size | V gene | CDR3 DNA | CDR3 protein
NA | TRBJ2-3 | NA | TRBV10-3 | TGTGCCATTTCGCTATTAGCGACAGATACGCAGTATTTT | CAISLLATDTQYF
TRBD1 | TRBJ2-2 | NA | TRBV12-5 | TGTGCTAGTGGTACGGGACAGAAGAGCACCGGGGAGCTGTTTTTT | CASGTGQKSTGELFF
TRBD1 | TRBJ2-7 | NA | TRBV2 | TGTGCCAGCAGTGAGACAGGGTTGAGGGACGACGAGCAGTACTTC | CASSETGLRDDEQYF
NA | TRBJ2-7 | NA | TRBV19 | TGTGCCAGTAGTTTCTTCAAGGAGCAGTACTTC | CASSFFKEQYF
NA | TRBJ2-1 | NA | TRBV20-1 | TGCAGTGCCGAACTAATAGAGCAGTTCTTC | CSAELIEQFF
TRBD2 | TRBJ2-1 | NA | TRBV27 | TGTGCCAGCACTCCCCTAGCGGGGGGCTCTAATGAGCAGTTCTTC | CASTPLAGGSNEQFF
NA | TRBJ1-1 | NA | TRBV5-5 | TGTGCCAGCAGTTTCACGAGGAACACTGAAGCTTTCTTT | CASSFTRNTEAFF
TRBD1 | TRBJ1-5 | NA | TRBV4-3 | TGCGCCAGCAGCCAACTTTGGACAGGGGGACTTTATCAGCCCCAGCATTTT | CASSQLWTGGLYQPQHF
NA | TRBJ2-3 | NA | TRBV29-1 | TGCAGCGTTGTCACAGATACGCAGTATTTT | CSVVTDTQYF
NA | TRBJ1-1 | few | TRBV9 | TGTGCCAGCAGCCCTGGTAGCACTGAAGCTTTCTTT | CASSPGSTEAFF
NA | TRBJ1-5 | NA | TRBV30 | TGTGCCTGGACCCAGGGAACTAGCAATCAGCCCCAGCATTTT | CAWTQGTSNQPQHF